Shown below are 13 T cell receptor beta chains from a single sample sequenced in a study of T-cell reconstitution after alpha-beta-depleted transplantation in children (TCRdb year 2016). Per the publication, the treatment or condition label means: allogeneic hematopoietic cell transplantation with graft depleted of TCRalphabeta T cells and CD19 B cells. The library relied on PCR. Instrument on record: Illumina HiSeq 2500. To normalize quantification of the TCRbeta repertoire, the TCR libraries were built with molecular barcoding that relied on unique molecular identifiers. The public reads were quality trimmed at Q25 with fastp and then assembled into clones with MiXCR by TCRdb, keeping productive beta chains. Each record represents a unique CDR3 protein, reported with the most common genes and DNA among its rows. For this sample there are about 590,000 distinct CDR3 sequences; 10% to 15% appear just once. The ten top clones hold about 2% of the sample.

The input for sequencing was PBMCs, mostly from graft donor cells, taken 360 days after TCRalphabeta/CD19-depleted stem cell transplant. These receptors all come from a male patient younger than 18 who had a stem cell transplant for acute myeloid leukemia, so the T cells may come from the graft donor.

The V gene is TRBV5-1, the J gene TRBJ2-1, with 9 bases that match TRBD2. The CDR3 loop spans 15 amino acids. CDR1 and CDR2 from the germline V gene are SGHRS and YFSETQ. The J segment lost 7 bases and the V segment lost 1 base, leaving 6 bases of the junction unmatched. DNA for the CDR3: TGCGCCAGCAGCTTGAGCCTAGCGGGAACGAATGAGCAGTTCTTC. Amino acids: CASSLSLAGTNEQFF.

This clonotype was picked up a small number of times. V and J are TRBV3-1 and TRBJ2-4; D remains ambiguous. Germline lookup yields CDR1 LGHDT and CDR2 YNNKEL (reference sequence). V dropped 0 bases and J dropped 7 bases, with 10 bases sitting between them. The CDR3 loop spans 14 amino acids. The CDR3 loop reads CASSQDLEMNIQYF. The CDR3 coding sequence is TGTGCCAGCAGCCAAGATTTGGAAATGAACATTCAGTACTTC.

The V and J genes are TRBV20-1 and TRBJ2-7; a weak D match, TRBD2 (5 bases). The CDR3 sequence is 15 residues long. Germline V lookup: CDR1 DFQATT, CDR2 SNEGSKA (reference sequence). V gave up 0 bases and J gave up 6 bases, with 18 bases separating them. The DNA of the CDR3 is TGCAGTGCTAGAGATCCTCGGGGTATAGGTGGCGAGCAGTACTTC. This translates into CSARDPRGIGGEQYF.

This chain connects TRBV6-2 or TRBV6-3 to TRBJ2-6; D might be TRBD1 or TRBD2, each matching 5 bases. Germline assignment: CDR1 MNHEY and CDR2 SVGEGT. The CDR3 extends over 17 amino acids. V was clipped by 7 bases and J by 1 base, with 17 bases between them. CDR3 in amino acids: CASTDPGTPSGANVLTF. DNA for the CDR3: TGTGCCAGCACGGACCCCGGGACCCCTTCTGGGGCCAACGTCCTGACTTTC.

This clonotype showed up just a few times. The gene calls are TRBV20-1 and TRBJ2-2; D gene uncertain. In germline, CDR1 is DFQATT, CDR2 SNEGSKA (reference sequence). V was shortened by 1 base and J by 8 bases, with 11 bases between the two germline ends. This CDR3 is 13 amino acids long. The CDR3 DNA reads TGCAGTGCTAGAGGAATCCCCTCGGGGGAGCTGTTTTTT. This codes for CSARGIPSGELFF.

The V gene is TRBV6-1, the J gene TRBJ2-2, with D uncertain. CDR1 is MNHNS and CDR2 is SASEGT in the germline V gene. The V gene lost 4 bases and the J gene lost 2 bases, with 17 bases spanning the gap. This CDR3 has 17 amino acids. The CDR3 nucleotides read TGTGCCAGCAGTGGTCGTTGGTCGACCGCAAACACCGGGGAGCTGTTTTTT. Translating it yields CASSGRWSTANTGELFF.

At least ten counts were recorded for this clonotype. The V gene is TRBV29-1, the J gene TRBJ1-5, with TRBD1 identical over 11 bases. This CDR3 region has 14 residues. The V gene's germline CDR1 is SQVTM and CDR2 ANQGSEA. With 7 bases clipped from V and 2 bases from J, the junction kept 4 bases outside the gene matches. CDR3 in amino acids: CSAGTGGGNQPQHF. The CDR3 region has the DNA TGCAGCGCCGGGACAGGGGGGGGCAATCAGCCCCAGCATTTT.

This clonotype occurred many times. The V gene is TRBV10-3, the J gene TRBJ2-2; D gene unclear. This CDR3 is 16 amino acids long. CDR1 and CDR2 (germline): ENHRY, SYGVKD. The V gene lost 2 bases and the J gene lost 4 bases, with 14 bases spanning the gap. CDR3 coding DNA: TGTGCCATCAGTGAGGGTAAACCCAGGAGCACCGGGGAGCTGTTTTTT. Translated, it gives CAISEGKPRSTGELFF.

This clonotype was detected ten times or more. The rearrangement joins TRBV4-2 to TRBJ2-2, with 9 bases identical to TRBD2. V gave up 5 bases and J gave up 4 bases; unmatched junction bases: 8. The CDR3 runs 16 residues. Germline loops: CDR1 LGHNA, CDR2 YNFKEQ. DNA for the CDR3: TGTGCCAGCAGCAACTTAGCGGGAGTTGTCACCGGGGAGCTGTTTTTT. Protein sequence: CASSNLAGVVTGELFF.

The table lists this clonotype with a few counts. This rearrangement joins TRBV28 to TRBJ2-5, with 10 bases aligning to TRBD1. CDR3 length: 17 amino acids. The germline V gene has CDR1 MDHEN and CDR2 SYDVKM. The junction had 12 bases not matched to a gene; V was cut back by 3 bases and J by 5 bases. CDR3 protein: CASSFFREGTGVETQYF. The CDR3 DNA reads as TGTGCCAGCAGTTTCTTTCGAGAGGGGACAGGGGTGGAGACCCAGTACTTC.

This sequence joins TRBV28 and TRBJ1-2; D is undetermined. CDR3 length equals 12 residues. The V gene lost 3 bases and the J gene lost 1 base, with 3 bases spanning the gap. Germline V gene lookup returns CDR1 MDHEN and CDR2 SYDVKM. In nucleotides, the CDR3 is TGTGCCAGCAGTTTGAATAACTATGGCTACACCTTC. Translated, it gives CASSLNNYGYTF.

This clonotype appeared many times. This chain's CDR3 is CASSKSTGKLTGANVLTF. DNA of the CDR3: TGTGCCAGCAGCAAATCCACAGGGAAGTTGACTGGGGCCAACGTCCTGACTTTC. This sequence joins TRBV13 and TRBJ2-6; a possible D gene is TRBD1 (6 bases). V was cut by 5 bases and J by 2 bases, with 19 bases left in between. Germline V lookup: CDR1 PRHDT, CDR2 FYEKMQ (reference sequence). The CDR3 spans 18 residues. The variable domain in full, completed from reference TRBV13 and TRBJ2-6, reads AAGVIQSPRHLIKEKRETATLKCYPIPRHDTVYWYQQGPGQDPQFLISFYEKMQSDKGSIPDRFSAQQFSDYHSELNMSSLELGDSALYFCASSKSTGKLTGANVLTFGAGSRLTVL.

This clonotype has a handful of counts. This rearrangement joins TRBV12-3 or TRBV12-4 to TRBJ2-7; 9 bases fit TRBD1. The CDR3 has 14 amino acids. The V and J ends lost 6 bases and 4 bases, in that order; junction bases with no gene match: 7. In nucleotides, the CDR3 is TGTGCCAGCAGCACCGGGACAGGGATTTACGAGCAGTACTTC. Protein sequence: CASSTGTGIYEQYF.